The 6 T cell receptor beta chains below all came from one sample that was sequenced in a study of blood T cell repertoires in COVID-19. Clones were sequenced by immunoSEQ multiplex PCR, and TCRdb holds only the in-frame ones, with some missing. The sample includes 250,000 to 350,000 clones, 80% to 90% of them seen just once. Sequenced: peripheral blood. The receptors stem from a woman aged 70-85 years with COVID-19, enrolled during active disease.

The chain carries TRBV10-1 and TRBJ1-4; possibly TRBD1 for D (6 bases). The CDR3 length is 13 residues. Germline CDR1 is WNHNN and CDR2 is SYGVQD (reference sequence). The V gene lost 5 bases and the J gene lost 8 bases, with 12 bases spanning the gap. The CDR3 DNA follows: TGCGCCAGCAGTCGCGGCCAGGGGGAAAAACTGTTTTTT. Translation: CASSRGQGEKLFF.

The chain couples TRBV7-2 to TRBJ1-4; no clear D. The germline V and J ends were trimmed by 3 bases and 2 bases, with 7 bases remaining between them. The CDR3 sequence is 14 residues long. Germline V gene data show CDR1 as SGHTA and CDR2 as FQGNSA. In nucleotides, the CDR3 is TGTGCCAGCAGCTTTATCGGGACTAATGAAAAACTGTTTTTT. This encodes CASSFIGTNEKLFF.

The chain joins TRBV18 to TRBJ1-4; TRBD1 aligns across 7 bases. J lost 2 bases, V lost 1 base, and 1 base had no gene match. Germline V gene lookup returns CDR1 KGHSH and CDR2 LQKENI. This CDR3 contains 15 residues. CDR3 in amino acids: CASSPRQGTNEKLFF. DNA for the CDR3: TGTGCCAGCTCACCACGACAGGGTACTAATGAAAAACTGTTTTTT.

This clone was recorded at least ten times. Here the CDR3 reads CATSRATRTFEKLFF. CDR3 DNA sequence: TGTGCCACCAGCAGAGCCACGCGGACATTTGAAAAACTGTTTTTT. This chain joins TRBV15 and TRBJ1-4; weak D call: TRBD1 (5 bases). Germline CDR1 LNHNV, CDR2 YYDKDF (reference sequence). Trimming took off 1 base at V and 7 bases at J, with 13 bases between the two ends. The CDR3 loop spans 15 amino acids.

This CDR3 reads CASSGGLYIQYF. CDR3 in DNA: TGTGCCAGCAGCGGCGGACTGTACATTCAGTACTTC. The rearrangement joins TRBV12-3 or TRBV12-4 to TRBJ2-4; TRBD2 might be the D (5 bases). The CDR3 sequence is 12 residues long. V was cut by 6 bases and J by 8 bases, with 11 bases left in between.

This clone showed up just once. J is TRBJ1-4 and V is TRBV2; 8 positions match TRBD1. The CDR3 has 14 residues. In germline, CDR1 is SNHLY, CDR2 FYNNEI. Losses at the gene ends were 6 bases for V and 7 bases for J; bases not matched to a gene: 7. The CDR3 DNA reads as TGTGCCAGCAGCGAACAGGGGGTCAGTGAAAAACTGTTTTTT. Amino acids: CASSEQGVSEKLFF.